The entry below describes one T cell receptor (beta chain). What it binds is unknown. These data originate in a study of a mutant IDH1 vaccine in newly diagnosed glioma. With V trimmed by 0 bases and J by 9 bases, 8 bases remained unmatched. In germline, CDR1 is GTSNPN, CDR2 SVGIG (reference sequence). The CDR3 spans 14 residues. Stated time point: week 35, safety follow-up. In the vaccine, a single dose held 300 ug of the mutant IDH1 20-mer peptide, along with topical imiquimod. This table comes from immunoSEQ multiplex PCR, and its TCRdb copy is limited to in-frame clones, with some not included. Of fewer than 70,000 clones listed, around 87% are singletons.

This sample comprised PBMCs, obtained from a glioma patient whose treatment included an IDH1 peptide vaccine. The TCR originated in a young man with glioma. The J gene is TRBJ1-1, the V gene TRBV30; 9 positions match TRBD1. CDR3 nucleotide sequence: TGTGCCTGGAGTGTTAGGTCCGGGACAGGGAAAGCTTTCTTT. Its protein product is CAWSVRSGTGKAFF.